This TCR beta chain stems from a study of CD8 T cells in ankylosing spondylitis. The V end was cut by 6 bases, the J end by 5 bases, with 10 bases between. The CDR3 sequence is 13 residues long. This clonotype turned up a few times. Its matching antigen is unknown. Overall study results and limits: It was reported that disease-linked clones were significantly enriched in matched ankylosing spondylitis synovial fluid. What appeared characteristic of ankylosing spondylitis blood was a TCR beta motif of eight highly homologous variants. Clones linked to disease, bearing a CD8+ phenotype, were relatively rare in peripheral blood. A number of the motif variants had already been described in reactive arthritis synovial fluid and blood.

5'-RACE, quantitative and with molecular barcodes, yielded the TCR beta libraries. TCRdb reprocessed the 5' RACE reads via MiXCR and lists one record per CDR3 protein. Of roughly 700,000 distinct CDR3 sequences listed, around 19% are singletons. This clonotype was obtained from a male donor with ankylosing spondylitis. V usage is TRBV12-3 or TRBV12-4 and J usage is TRBJ1-4; the D is unclear. The sample comprised blood, either unsorted or a sorted T cell fraction (not recorded which). The CDR3 DNA reads as TGTGCCAGCAGAGGGTGGGGAAATGAAAAACTGTTTTTT. It encodes CASRGWGNEKLFF.